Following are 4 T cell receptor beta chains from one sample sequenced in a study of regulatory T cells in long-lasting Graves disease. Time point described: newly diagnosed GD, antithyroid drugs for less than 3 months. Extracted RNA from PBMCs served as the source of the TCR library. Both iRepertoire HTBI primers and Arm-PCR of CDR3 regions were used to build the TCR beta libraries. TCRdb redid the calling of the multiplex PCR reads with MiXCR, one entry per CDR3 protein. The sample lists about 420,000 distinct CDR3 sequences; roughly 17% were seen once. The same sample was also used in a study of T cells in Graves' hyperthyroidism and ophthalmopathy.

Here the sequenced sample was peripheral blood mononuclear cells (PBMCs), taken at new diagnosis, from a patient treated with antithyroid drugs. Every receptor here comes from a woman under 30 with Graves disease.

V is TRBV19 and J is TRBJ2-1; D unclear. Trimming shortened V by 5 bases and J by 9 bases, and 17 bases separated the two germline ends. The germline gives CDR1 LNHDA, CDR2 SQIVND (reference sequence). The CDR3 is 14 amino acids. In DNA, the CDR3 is TGTGCCAGTAGTCCCATCGGCGGACGTGGTGAGCAGTTCTTC. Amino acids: CASSPIGGRGEQFF.

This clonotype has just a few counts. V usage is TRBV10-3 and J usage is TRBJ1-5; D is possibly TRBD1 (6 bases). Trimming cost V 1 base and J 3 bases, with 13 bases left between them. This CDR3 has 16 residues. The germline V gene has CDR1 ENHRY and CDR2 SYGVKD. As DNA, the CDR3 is TGTGCCATCAGTGAGTTTACAGGGTACTCCAATCAGCCCCAGCATTTT. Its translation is CAISEFTGYSNQPQHF.

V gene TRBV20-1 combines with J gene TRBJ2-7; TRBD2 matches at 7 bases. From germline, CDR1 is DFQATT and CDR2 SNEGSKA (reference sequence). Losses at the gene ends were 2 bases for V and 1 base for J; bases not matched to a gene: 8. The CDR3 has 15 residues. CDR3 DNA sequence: TGCAGTGCTAGAAGTTCGGCGGGAGCTTCCTACGAGCAGTACTTC. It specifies CSARSSAGASYEQYF.

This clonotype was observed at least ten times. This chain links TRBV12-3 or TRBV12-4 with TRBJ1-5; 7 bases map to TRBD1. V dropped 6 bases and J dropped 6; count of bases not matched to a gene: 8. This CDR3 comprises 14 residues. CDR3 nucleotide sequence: TGTGCCAGCAGCCGAAGACAGGGCCGTCAGCCCCAGCATTTT. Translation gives CASSRRQGRQPQHF.